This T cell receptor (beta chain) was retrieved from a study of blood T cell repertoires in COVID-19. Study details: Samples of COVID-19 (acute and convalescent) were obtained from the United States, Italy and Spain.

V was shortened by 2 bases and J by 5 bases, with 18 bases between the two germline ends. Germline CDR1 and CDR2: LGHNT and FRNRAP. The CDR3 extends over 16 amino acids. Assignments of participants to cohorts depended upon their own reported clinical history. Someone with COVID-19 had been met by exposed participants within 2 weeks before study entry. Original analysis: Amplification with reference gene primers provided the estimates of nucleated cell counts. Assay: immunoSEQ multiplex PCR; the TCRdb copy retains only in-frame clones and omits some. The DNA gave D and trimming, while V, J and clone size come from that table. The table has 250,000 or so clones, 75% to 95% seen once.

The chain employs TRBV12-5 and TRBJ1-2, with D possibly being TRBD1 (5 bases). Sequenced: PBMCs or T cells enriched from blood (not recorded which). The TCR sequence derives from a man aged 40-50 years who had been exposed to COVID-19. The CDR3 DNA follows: TGTGCTAGTGGTTTGCGTAGCGGGGCCGTCTCATATGGCTACACCTTC. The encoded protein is CASGLRSGAVSYGYTF.